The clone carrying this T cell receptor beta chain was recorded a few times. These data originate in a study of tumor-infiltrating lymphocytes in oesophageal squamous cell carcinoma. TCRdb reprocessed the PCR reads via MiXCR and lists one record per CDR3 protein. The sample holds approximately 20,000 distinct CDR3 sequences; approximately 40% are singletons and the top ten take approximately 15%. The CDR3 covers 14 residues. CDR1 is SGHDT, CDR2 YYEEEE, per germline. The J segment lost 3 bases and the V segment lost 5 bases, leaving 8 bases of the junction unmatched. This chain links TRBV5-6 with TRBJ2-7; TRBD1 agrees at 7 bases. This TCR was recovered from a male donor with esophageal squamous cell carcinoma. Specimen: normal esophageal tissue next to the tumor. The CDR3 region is CASSRRTGVYEQYF. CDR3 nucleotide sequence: TGTGCCAGCAGTCGAAGAACAGGGGTCTACGAGCAGTACTTC.